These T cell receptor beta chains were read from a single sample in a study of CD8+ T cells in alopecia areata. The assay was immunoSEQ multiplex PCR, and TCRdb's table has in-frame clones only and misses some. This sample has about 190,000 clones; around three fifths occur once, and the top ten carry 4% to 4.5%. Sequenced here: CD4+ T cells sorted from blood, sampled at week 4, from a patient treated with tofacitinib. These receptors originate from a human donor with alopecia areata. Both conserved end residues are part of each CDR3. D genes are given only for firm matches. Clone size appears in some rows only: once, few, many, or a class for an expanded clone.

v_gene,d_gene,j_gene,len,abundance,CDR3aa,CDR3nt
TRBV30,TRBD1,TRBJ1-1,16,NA,CAWSVGRTGGLTEAFF,TGTGCCTGGAGTGTAGGAAGGACAGGGGGCTTGACTGAAGCTTTCTTT
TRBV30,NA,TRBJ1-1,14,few,CAWKSRAGRAEAFF,TGTGCCTGGAAGAGCCGGGCAGGTCGGGCTGAAGCTTTCTTT
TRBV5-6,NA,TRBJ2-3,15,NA,CASSFRLAYRDTQYF,TGTGCCAGCAGCTTTCGTCTAGCTTATAGGGACACGCAGTATTTT
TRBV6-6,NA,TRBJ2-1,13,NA,CASTVSGTFEQFF,TGTGCCAGCACCGTCTCCGGGACTTTTGAGCAGTTCTTC
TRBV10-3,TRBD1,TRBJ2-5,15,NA,CAISDPGQGIETQYF,TGTGCCATCAGTGATCCTGGACAGGGGATTGAGACCCAGTACTTC
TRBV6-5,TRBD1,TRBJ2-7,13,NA,CASTGTESYEQYF,TGTGCCAGCACCGGGACAGAATCCTACGAGCAGTACTTC
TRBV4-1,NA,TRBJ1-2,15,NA,CASSHPRGKVDGYTF,TGCGCCAGCAGCCATCCCCGAGGCAAGGTCGATGGCTACACCTTC
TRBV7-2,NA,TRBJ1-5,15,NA,CASTQGGLRNQPQHF,TGTGCCAGCACCCAAGGAGGACTCCGGAATCAGCCCCAGCATTTT
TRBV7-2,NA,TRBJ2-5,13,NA,CASSTAGGETQYF,TGTGCCAGCAGCACCGCCGGCGGAGAGACCCAGTACTTC
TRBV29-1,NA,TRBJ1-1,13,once,CSVLRKMNTEAFF,TGCAGCGTGCTACGGAAGATGAACACTGAAGCTTTCTTT
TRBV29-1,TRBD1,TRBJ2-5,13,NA,CSAKQGAAETQYF,TGCAGCGCCAAACAGGGGGCGGCAGAGACCCAGTACTTC
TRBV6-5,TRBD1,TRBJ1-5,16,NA,CASSYSRGTGHQPQHF,TGTGCCAGCAGTTACTCGAGGGGGACAGGGCATCAGCCCCAGCATTTT
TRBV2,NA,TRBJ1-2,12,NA,CASSEVTNGYTF,TGTGCCAGCAGTGAAGTCACCAATGGCTACACCTTC
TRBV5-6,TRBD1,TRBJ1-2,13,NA,CASSVGQGDGYTF,TGTGCCAGCAGCGTGGGACAGGGTGATGGCTACACCTTC
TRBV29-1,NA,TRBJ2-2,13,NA,CSVLPSTTGELFF,TGCAGCGTTCTACCTTCAACGACCGGGGAGCTGTTTTTT
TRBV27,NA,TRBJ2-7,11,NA,CASSSSGTLYF,TGTGCCAGCAGTTCCTCCGGGACACTTTACTTC
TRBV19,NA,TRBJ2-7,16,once,CASSFAPGTAPYEQYF,TGTGCCAGTAGTTTCGCCCCCGGGACTGCACCCTACGAGCAGTACTTC
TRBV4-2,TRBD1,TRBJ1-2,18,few,CASSQAHAAQGAAYGYTF,TGTGCCAGCAGCCAAGCCCACGCCGCACAGGGGGCCGCCTATGGCTACACCTTC
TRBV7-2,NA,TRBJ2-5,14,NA,CASSLAGAEETQYF,TGTGCCAGCAGCTTGGCAGGGGCGGAAGAGACCCAGTACTTC
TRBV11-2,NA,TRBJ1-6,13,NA,CASSDYRETPLHF,TGTGCCAGCAGCGACTACAGGGAAACACCCCTCCACTTT
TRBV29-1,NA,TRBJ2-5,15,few,CSVVPQERYQETQYF,TGCAGCGTTGTACCCCAAGAGAGGTACCAAGAGACCCAGTACTTC
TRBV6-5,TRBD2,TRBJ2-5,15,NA,CASSTARGGGETQYF,TGTGCCAGCAGCACCGCGCGGGGGGGAGGGGAGACCCAGTACTTC
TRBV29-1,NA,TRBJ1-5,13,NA,CSVEETSNQPQHF,TGCAGCGTTGAAGAGACTAGCAATCAGCCCCAGCATTTT
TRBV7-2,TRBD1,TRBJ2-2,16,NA,CASSPWTGGGTGELFF,TGTGCCAGCAGCCCTTGGACAGGGGGCGGGACCGGGGAGCTGTTTTTT
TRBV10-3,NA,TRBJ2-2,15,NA,CAISEARGNTGELFF,TGTGCCATCAGTGAGGCCAGGGGGAACACCGGGGAGCTGTTTTTT
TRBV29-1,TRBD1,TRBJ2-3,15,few,CSVDLQGANADTQYF,TGCAGCGTTGACTTACAGGGGGCGAACGCAGATACGCAGTATTTT
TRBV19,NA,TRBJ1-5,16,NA,CASSPTPNRSDQPQHF,TGTGCCAGTAGTCCCACTCCCAACAGATCCGATCAGCCCCAGCATTTT
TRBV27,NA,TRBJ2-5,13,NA,CASSQRDRETQYF,TGTGCCAGCAGTCAACGGGACCGAGAGACCCAGTACTTC
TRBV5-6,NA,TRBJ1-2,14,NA,CASSLRVTNYGYTF,TGTGCCAGCAGCTTACGGGTAACTAACTATGGCTACACCTTC
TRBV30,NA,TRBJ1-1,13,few,CAWSVWGTAEAFF,TGTGCCTGGAGTGTGTGGGGGACGGCCGAAGCTTTCTTT
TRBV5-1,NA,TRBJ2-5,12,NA,CASRKGQETQYF,TGCGCCAGCAGAAAGGGACAAGAGACCCAGTACTTC
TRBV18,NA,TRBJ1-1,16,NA,CASSPMDVRVNTEAFF,TGTGCCAGCTCACCAATGGATGTTCGGGTGAACACTGAAGCTTTCTTT
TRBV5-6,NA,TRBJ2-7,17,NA,CASSMEGWRASPYEQYF,TGTGCCAGCAGCATGGAGGGGTGGAGGGCGAGCCCCTACGAGCAGTACTTC
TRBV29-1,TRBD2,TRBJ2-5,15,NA,CSVGLAGDSGETQYF,TGCAGCGTCGGACTAGCGGGGGATTCCGGAGAGACCCAGTACTTC
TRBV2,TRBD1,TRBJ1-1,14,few,CASKAGTVNTEAFF,TGTGCCAGCAAGGCCGGGACAGTAAACACTGAAGCTTTCTTT
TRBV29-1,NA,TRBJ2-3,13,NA,CSQQTGSTDTQYF,TGCAGTCAACAGACTGGGTCCACAGATACGCAGTATTTT
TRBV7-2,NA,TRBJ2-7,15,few,CASSPNPGSSYEQYF,TGTGCCAGCAGCCCCAACCCAGGGAGCTCCTACGAGCAGTACTTC
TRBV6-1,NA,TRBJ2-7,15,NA,CASSARGDSHYEQYF,TGTGCCAGCAGTGCGAGGGGGGACAGCCACTACGAGCAGTACTTC
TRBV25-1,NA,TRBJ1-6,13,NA,CASSGTFNSPLHF,TGTGCCAGCAGTGGGACCTTTAATTCACCCCTCCACTTT
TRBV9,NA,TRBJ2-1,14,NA,CASSILPGKNEQFF,TGTGCCAGCAGCATACTCCCCGGGAAGAATGAGCAGTTCTTC
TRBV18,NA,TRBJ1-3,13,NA,CATAADSGNTIYF,TGTGCCACCGCGGCGGACTCTGGAAACACCATATATTTT
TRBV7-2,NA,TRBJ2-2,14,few,CASSLVSGTGELFF,TGTGCCAGCAGCTTAGTTAGCGGCACCGGGGAGCTGTTTTTT
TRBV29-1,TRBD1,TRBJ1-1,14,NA,CSVRDSPLGTEAFF,TGCAGCGTTCGGGACAGTCCCCTAGGGACTGAAGCTTTCTTT
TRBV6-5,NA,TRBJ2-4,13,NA,CASRLLGENIQYF,TGTGCCAGCAGGCTGTTGGGGGAAAACATTCAGTACTTC
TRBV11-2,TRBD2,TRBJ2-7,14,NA,CASRSSGGDYEQYF,TGTGCCAGCAGATCTAGCGGGGGAGACTACGAGCAGTACTTC
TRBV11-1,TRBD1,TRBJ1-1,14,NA,CASSLTGMNTEAFF,TGTGCCAGCAGCCTGACAGGGATGAACACTGAAGCTTTCTTT
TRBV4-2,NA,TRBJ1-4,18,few,CASSQGPLRGATNEKLFF,TGTGCCAGCAGCCAAGGACCGTTGAGGGGCGCAACTAATGAAAAACTGTTTTTT
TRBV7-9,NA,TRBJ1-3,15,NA,CASSLRGSSGNTIYF,TGTGCCAGCAGCTTACGAGGCAGCTCTGGAAACACCATATATTTT
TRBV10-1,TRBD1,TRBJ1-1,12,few,CASSDHQGAAFF,TGCGCCAGCAGTGATCATCAGGGGGCAGCTTTCTTT
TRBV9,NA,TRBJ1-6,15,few,CASSVETGTNSPLHF,TGTGCCAGCAGCGTAGAAACAGGAACTAATTCACCCCTCCACTTT
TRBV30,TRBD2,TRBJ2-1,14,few,CAWALAGGRNEQFF,TGTGCCTGGGCACTAGCGGGGGGGCGTAATGAGCAGTTCTTC
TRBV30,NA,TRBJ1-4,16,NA,CAWSVLQTSTNEKLFF,TGTGCCTGGAGTGTACTGCAGACTTCAACTAATGAAAAACTGTTTTTT
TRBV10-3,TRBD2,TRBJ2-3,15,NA,CAISVVAGSTDTQYF,TGTGCCATCAGTGTGGTAGCGGGGTCCACAGATACGCAGTATTTT
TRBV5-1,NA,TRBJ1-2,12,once,CASSLDGYGYTF,TGCGCCAGCAGCTTGGACGGGTATGGCTACACCTTC
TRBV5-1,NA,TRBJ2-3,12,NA,CASSPPTDTQYF,TGCGCCAGCAGCCCTCCCACAGATACGCAGTATTTT